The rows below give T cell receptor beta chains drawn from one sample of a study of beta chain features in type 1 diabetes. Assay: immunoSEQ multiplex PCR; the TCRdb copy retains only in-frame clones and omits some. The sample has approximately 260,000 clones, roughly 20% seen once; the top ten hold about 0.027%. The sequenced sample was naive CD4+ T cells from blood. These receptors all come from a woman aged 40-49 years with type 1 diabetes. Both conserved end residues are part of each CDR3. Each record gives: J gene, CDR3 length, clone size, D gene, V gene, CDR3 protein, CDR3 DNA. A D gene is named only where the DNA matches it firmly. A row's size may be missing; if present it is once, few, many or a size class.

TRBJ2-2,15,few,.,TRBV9,CASSAGLAPTGELFF,TGTGCCAGCAGCGCCGGACTCGCCCCCACCGGGGAGCTGTTTTTT
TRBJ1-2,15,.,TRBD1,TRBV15,CATSRDPTGADGYTF,TGTGCCACCAGCAGAGATCCGACAGGGGCGGATGGCTACACCTTC
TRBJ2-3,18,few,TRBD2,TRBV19,CASSPTRGGEWATDTQYF,TGTGCCAGTAGTCCAACACGGGGAGGGGAGTGGGCCACAGATACGCAGTATTTT
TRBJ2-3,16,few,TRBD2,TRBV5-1,CASSLESGSRTDTQYF,TGCGCCAGCAGCTTGGAGAGCGGGAGCCGCACAGATACGCAGTATTTT
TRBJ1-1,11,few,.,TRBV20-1,CSGGQYTEAFF,TGCAGTGGGGGGCAGTACACTGAAGCTTTCTTT
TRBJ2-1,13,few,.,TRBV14,CASSQDYGTEQFF,TGTGCCAGCAGCCAAGATTACGGGACAGAGCAGTTCTTC
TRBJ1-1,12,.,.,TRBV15,CATSRAEGEAFF,TGTGCCACCAGCAGAGCGGAGGGCGAAGCTTTCTTT
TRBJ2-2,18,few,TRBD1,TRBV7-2,CASSQHAQGATNTGELFF,TGTGCCAGCAGCCAGCACGCACAGGGGGCCACGAACACCGGGGAGCTGTTTTTT
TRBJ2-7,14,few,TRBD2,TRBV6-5,CASSYAGGLYEQYF,TGTGCCAGCAGTTACGCGGGAGGCCTCTACGAGCAGTACTTC
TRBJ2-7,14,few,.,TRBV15,CATSRDRVVHEQYF,TGTGCCACCAGCAGAGATCGGGTGGTCCACGAGCAGTACTTC
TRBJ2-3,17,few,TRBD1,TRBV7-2,CASSLDRGQTSTDTQYF,TGTGCCAGCAGCTTGGACAGGGGCCAAACTAGCACAGATACGCAGTATTTT
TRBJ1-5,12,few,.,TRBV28,CASQGGNQPQHF,TGTGCCAGTCAGGGTGGCAATCAGCCCCAGCATTTT
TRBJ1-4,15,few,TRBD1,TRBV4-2,CASSQTTGVTEKLFF,TGTGCCAGCAGCCAGACCACAGGGGTTACTGAAAAACTGTTTTTT
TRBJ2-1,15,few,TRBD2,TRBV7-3,CASSLGTSGSQGQFF,TGTGCCAGCAGCTTAGGGACTAGCGGGAGTCAAGGGCAGTTCTTC
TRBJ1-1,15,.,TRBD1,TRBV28,CASRPGDSKDTEAFF,TGTGCCAGCAGACCCGGGGACAGTAAAGACACTGAAGCTTTCTTT
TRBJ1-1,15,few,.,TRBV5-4,CASSRPQGPETEAFF,TGTGCCAGCAGCCGCCCCCAGGGGCCGGAAACTGAAGCTTTCTTT
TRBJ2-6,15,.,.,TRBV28,CASSLLSSGANVLTF,TGTGCCAGCAGTTTACTGAGCTCTGGGGCCAACGTCCTGACTTTC
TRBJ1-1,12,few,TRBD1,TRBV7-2,CASRRQGTEAFF,TGTGCCAGCAGAAGACAGGGAACTGAAGCTTTCTTT
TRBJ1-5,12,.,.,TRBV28,CASRWGDQPQHF,TGTGCCAGCCGGTGGGGGGATCAGCCCCAGCATTTT
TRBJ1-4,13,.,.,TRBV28,CASSVRGIPDLFF,TGTGCCAGCAGTGTTAGGGGTATCCCTGACCTGTTTTTT
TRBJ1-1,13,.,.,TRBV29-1,CSVVGLSNTEAFF,TGCAGCGTTGTCGGTTTGTCCAACACTGAAGCTTTCTTT
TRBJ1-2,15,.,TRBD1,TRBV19,CASSRFSTGNYGYTF,TGTGCCAGTAGTCGATTCTCGACAGGGAACTATGGCTACACCTTC
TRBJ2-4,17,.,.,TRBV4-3,CASSLGAAGGTKNIQYF,TGCGCCAGCAGCCTAGGGGCAGCCGGTGGAACCAAAAACATTCAGTACTTC
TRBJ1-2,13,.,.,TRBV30,CAWSGSTAYGYTF,TGTGCCTGGAGTGGATCGACAGCGTATGGCTACACCTTC
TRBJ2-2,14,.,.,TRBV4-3,CASRKNRDTGELFF,TGCGCCAGCAGAAAAAACAGGGACACCGGGGAGCTGTTTTTT
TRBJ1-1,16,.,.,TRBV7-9,CASSPPLDRGNTEAFF,TGTGCCAGCAGCCCACCTTTAGACCGGGGGAACACTGAAGCTTTCTTT
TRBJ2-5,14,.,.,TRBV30,CAWSVLGSSETQYF,TGTGCCTGGAGTGTACTGGGGAGTAGCGAGACCCAGTACTTC
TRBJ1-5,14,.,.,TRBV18,CASSPWGENQPQHF,TGTGCCAGCTCACCTTGGGGCGAGAATCAGCCCCAGCATTTT
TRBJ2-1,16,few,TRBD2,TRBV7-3,CASSWTSGSSYNEQFF,TGTGCCAGCAGCTGGACTAGCGGGAGCTCCTACAATGAGCAGTTCTTC
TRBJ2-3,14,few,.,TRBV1,CTSSPGQGIDTQYF,TGCACCAGCAGTCCGGGACAGGGGATAGATACGCAGTATTTT
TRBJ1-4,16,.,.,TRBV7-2,CASSLDRGRIGEKLFF,TGTGCCAGCAGCTTAGATCGGGGTAGAATTGGCGAAAAACTGTTTTTT
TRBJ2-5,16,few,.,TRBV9,CASSVGTDRGGETQYF,TGTGCCAGCAGCGTAGGGACCGACCGAGGGGGAGAGACCCAGTACTTC
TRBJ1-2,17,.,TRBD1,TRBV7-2,CASSLVGGPIPNYGYTF,TGTGCCAGCAGCTTAGTAGGGGGCCCTATCCCTAACTATGGCTACACCTTC
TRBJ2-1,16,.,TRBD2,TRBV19,CASSIVKTSGYNEQFF,TGTGCCAGTAGTATAGTCAAGACTAGCGGGTACAATGAGCAGTTCTTC
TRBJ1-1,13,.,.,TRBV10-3,CAISSGMNTEAFF,TGTGCCATCAGCTCAGGGATGAACACTGAAGCTTTCTTT
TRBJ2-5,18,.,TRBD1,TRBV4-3,CASSQDPTWDRGGETQYF,TGCGCCAGCAGCCAAGACCCAACTTGGGACAGGGGAGGAGAGACCCAGTACTTC
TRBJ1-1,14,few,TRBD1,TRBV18,CASSPGQMNTEAFF,TGTGCCAGCTCACCGGGACAGATGAACACTGAAGCTTTCTTT
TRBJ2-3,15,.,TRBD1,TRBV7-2,CASSSTGISTDTQYF,TGTGCCAGCAGCTCGACAGGGATTAGCACAGATACGCAGTATTTT
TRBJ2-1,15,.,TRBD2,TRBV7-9,CASSKHLAGGNEQFF,TGTGCCAGCAGCAAGCACCTAGCGGGAGGCAATGAGCAGTTCTTC
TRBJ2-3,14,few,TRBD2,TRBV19,CASSNAGVADTQYF,TGTGCCAGTAGTAACGCGGGAGTGGCAGATACGCAGTATTTT
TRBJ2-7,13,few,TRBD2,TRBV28,CASRTGGGHEQYF,TGTGCCAGCAGGACCGGGGGGGGCCACGAGCAGTACTTC
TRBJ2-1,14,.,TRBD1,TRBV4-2,CASNLDRGQNEQFF,TGTGCCAGCAACCTGGACAGGGGGCAGAATGAGCAGTTCTTC
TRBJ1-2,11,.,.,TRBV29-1,CSLMQGGGYTF,TGCAGCCTCATGCAAGGAGGAGGCTACACCTTC
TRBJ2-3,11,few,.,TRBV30,CAWTGSDKQYF,TGTGCCTGGACGGGGAGCGACAAGCAGTATTTT
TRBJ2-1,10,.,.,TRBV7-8,CASSANEQFF,TGTGCCAGCAGCGCGAATGAGCAGTTCTTC